Shown below are 10 T cell receptor beta chains from a single sample sequenced in a study of shared clonotypes between healthy human individuals. Libraries were prepared by immunoSEQ multiplex PCR; TCRdb keeps only in-frame clonotypes and omits some of them. The top ten clones hold 10% to 15% of a sample with 450,000 to 600,000 clones, 79% of them seen once. The specimen was PBMCs. These receptors were obtained from a woman in her forties in good health. Some clones in this sample may be carry-over from other donors' samples.

The rearrangement joins TRBV18 to TRBJ1-1; no definite D call. This CDR3 contains 14 residues. Trimming left V 6 bases short and J 5 bases short, with 16 bases between. The germline gives CDR1 KGHSH, CDR2 LQKENI. CDR3 in DNA: TGTGCCAGCTCCCTACTACCCGTGGGAACTGAAGCTTTCTTT. This translates into CASSLLPVGTEAFF.

This clone has more than one count but fewer than ten. The J gene is TRBJ1-1, the V gene TRBV18; D is possibly TRBD1 (6 bases). The CDR3 totals 14 residues. Germline loops: CDR1 KGHSH, CDR2 LQKENI. V shed 4 bases and J shed 4 bases, with 13 bases lying between them. The CDR3 bases are TGTGCCAGCTCACTCTACGGACAGTCCACTGAAGCTTTCTTT. This encodes CASSLYGQSTEAFF.

The rearrangement links TRBV7-2 to TRBJ1-2; possibly TRBD1 for D (5 bases). There are 15 residues in the CDR3. Germline-derived CDR1 and CDR2 are SGHTA and FQGNSA. V dropped 0 bases and J dropped 7 bases, with 15 bases sitting between them. The CDR3 region is CASSLAWRSGSGYTF. The CDR3 coding sequence is TGTGCCAGCAGCTTAGCATGGAGGTCAGGGTCTGGCTACACCTTC.

The rearrangement joins TRBV5-3 to TRBJ1-1; tentatively, D is TRBD1 (5 bases). TRBV5-3 is an ORF, with its function uncertain. V gave up 2 bases and J gave up 6 bases, with 11 bases separating them. The CDR3 loop spans 13 amino acids. CDR3 nucleotides: TGTGCCAGAAGCTTTTTGGGGGACCCTGAAGCTTTCTTT. Amino acids: CARSFLGDPEAFF.

Points on this clone: One end of the junction does not line up with germline, which may come from a read error. The genes are TRBV7-7 and TRBJ1-3, with 8 bases fitting TRBD1. Germline V lookup: CDR1 SSHAT, CDR2 FNYEAQ (reference sequence). The CDR3 is made up of 15 amino acids. The CDR3 spells CASSPGQGDGNTIYF. In DNA, the CDR3 is TGTGCTAGCAGCCCTGGACAGGGCGATGGAAACACCATATATTTT.

The V gene is TRBV19, the J gene TRBJ1-2; D is uncertain. The germline gives CDR1 LNHDA, CDR2 SQIVND (reference sequence). This CDR3 contains 13 residues. V lost 6 bases to trimming and J lost 7 bases, with 15 bases between them. The CDR3 region has the DNA TGTGCCAGTAGAAGTCTGGAGCTCCCTGGCTACACCTTC. This gives the protein CASRSLELPGYTF.

The chain is built from TRBV11-3 and TRBJ2-3; D ambiguous. CDR1 and CDR2 from the germline V gene are SGHNT and YENEEA. CDR3 length equals 13 residues. V lost 2 bases, J lost 2 bases, and 5 bases lay in between. The CDR3 DNA sequence: TGTGCCAGCAGCTTACGACTCACAGATACGCAGTATTTT. Translated, it gives CASSLRLTDTQYF.

This chain uses TRBV6-5 with TRBJ1-3; D is ambiguous. CDR1 MNHEY and CDR2 SVGAGI come from the germline V gene. This CDR3 has 15 amino acids. V gave up 0 bases and J gave up 0 bases, with 6 bases separating them. The CDR3 DNA follows: TGTGCCAGCAGTTACTCACCAACCTCTGGAAACACCATATATTTT. This sequence encodes CASSYSPTSGNTIYF.

The count of this clone is one. J is TRBJ1-3 and V is TRBV7-9; D remains unclear. The CDR3 runs to 14 residues. The germline CDR1 and CDR2 sequences are SEHNR and FQNEAQ (reference sequence). V was shortened by 6 bases and J by 8 bases, with 17 bases between the two germline ends. CDR3 sequence: CASRPLRTSHTIYF. The CDR3 DNA sequence: TGTGCCAGCAGACCACTTAGGACGAGTCACACCATATATTTT.

This chain connects TRBV10-2 to TRBJ1-2, with 7 nucleotides matching TRBD1. The V gene end was trimmed by 5 bases and the J gene end by 8 bases; junction bases not matched to a gene: 23. The CDR3 totals 18 residues. Germline values: CDR1 WSHSY, CDR2 SAAADI. The CDR3: CASSRETQGQRGRRGYTF. The CDR3 bases are TGCGCCAGCAGTCGAGAAACACAGGGACAGAGGGGACGTAGGGGCTACACCTTC.